The subject of this entry is one TCR beta chain. Antigen specificity is unknown. The use of a sample-barcoded 5' primer and a J-beta primer mix characterized a second PCR of roughly 6 to 11 cycles. TCRdb passed the 5' RACE reads through MiXCR, listing each CDR3 protein once. The sample lists hundreds of thousands of distinct CDR3 sequences, about 27% occurring once. CDR1 and CDR2 from the germline V gene are SNHLY and FYNNEI. The CDR3 loop spans 13 amino acids. V was pared by 4 bases and J by 5 bases, with 3 bases of the junction left unmatched. The data belong to a study of blood T cells in healthy people across ages. Study-wide points: The long-lived group displayed more naive CD4+ cells, plus higher diversity, than the aged donors did. As age increased, TCR beta diversity per million T cells fell in a roughly linear fashion.

The same sample was also studied in work on T cells of mothers and their children.

The sequencing sample was made of blood. V gene TRBV2 combines with J gene TRBJ2-7; 9 bases are a match to TRBD1. This TCR was sampled from a boy under 10 years old in good health. The CDR3 region has the DNA TGTGCCAGCAGTGGGGACAGGGTAGACGAGCAGTACTTC. This codes for CASSGDRVDEQYF.